A selection of T cell receptor beta chains follows, all from one sample in a study of cytomegalovirus exposure and HLA in healthy donors. The protocol was immunoSEQ multiplex PCR, while the TCRdb copy is restricted to in-frame clones and leaves out a portion. The sample lists about 89,000 clones; around 85% were seen once. The sequenced sample consisted of PBMCs. The origin of the receptors is a man aged 35 to 55 in good health and CMV-seropositive. CDR3s leave out the opening cysteine and the closing phenylalanine or tryptophan. Fields, in order: J gene, V gene, CDR3 protein.

>TRBJ2-3|TRBV6-6
ASSSPLVDTQY
>TRBJ2-3|TRBV11-2
ASSPPGLGSTDTQY
>TRBJ1-5|TRBV5-1
ASRVDSNQPQH
>TRBJ2-2|TRBV5-1
ASSLVIAGGPAGELF
>TRBJ2-1|TRBV5-4
ASSTSGRSARNEQF
>TRBJ2-5|TRBV5-1
ASSLLGQETQY
>TRBJ2-5|TRBV5-1
ASSAGRLAGEETQY
>TRBJ2-2|TRBV18
ASSPTGQITGELF
>TRBJ1-3|TRBV27
ASSQTREDTIY
>TRBJ2-3|TRBV28
ASSSTGTLGGPDTQY
>TRBJ2-7|TRBV20-1
SAPRRSEQY
>TRBJ2-1|TRBV4-1
ASSRGQGPKGDEQF
>TRBJ1-2|TRBV25-1
ASRGTGPGYT
>TRBJ2-5|TRBV2
ASSEFGQVDETQY
>TRBJ2-6|TRBV18
ASSAYGGLESGANVLT
>TRBJ2-3|TRBV2
ASRETPLSTDTQY
>TRBJ1-4|TRBV19
ASSIAARGPNEKLF
>TRBJ2-2|TRBV7-3
ASSPSGRPRTGELF
>TRBJ2-7|TRBV7-9
ASSLTADRAHD
>TRBJ2-2|TRBV5-6
ASSLPGLAGNTGELF
>TRBJ2-1|TRBV5-4
ASRYGPGNEQF
>TRBJ1-4|TRBV6-1
ASSGRGGTNEKLF
>TRBJ1-1|TRBV4-1
ASSQVDRRAEAF
>TRBJ2-2|TRBV4-2
ASSQDLGTANTGELF
>TRBJ2-7|TRBV6-5
ASSNQYEQY
>TRBJ2-1|TRBV6-1
ASSEVGSSSYNEQF
>TRBJ2-1|TRBV11-2
ASSSRTSGRWEQF
>TRBJ1-1|TRBV7-9
ASSLDLIRDTEAF
>TRBJ2-7|TRBV7-6
ASSLSPPGQSSEQY
>TRBJ2-1|TRBV10-1
ASSEGSSYNEQF
>TRBJ2-5|TRBV19
ASSLDRGMETQY
>TRBJ1-2|TRBV6-6
ASSPLPTGGHGYT
>TRBJ1-6|TRBV14
ASSQGQGALYNSPLH
>TRBJ2-3|TRBV12-5
ASGFRFNTQY
>TRBJ1-5|TRBV21-1
ASSFKGDRADQPQH
>TRBJ2-1|TRBV7-3
ASSLGQGANEQF
>TRBJ1-4|TRBV5-1
ASSLWGDGDEKLF
>TRBJ2-3|TRBV9
ASSVALPGTQY
>TRBJ1-2|TRBV6-6
ASIKGGANYGYT
>TRBJ2-2|TRBV5-5
ASSSQALNTGELF
>TRBJ2-1|TRBV9
ASRTSGWSYNEQF
>TRBJ2-5|TRBV7-9
ASSLDSQETQY
>TRBJ2-1|TRBV5-1
ASSPYKAGSYNEQF
>TRBJ2-2|TRBV27
ASKSVPNTGELF
>TRBJ2-5|TRBV15
ATSKERRGLETQY
>TRBJ2-1|TRBV19
ASRFVGGKYNEQF
>TRBJ1-1|TRBV2
ASSARTVLLRTEAF
>TRBJ1-3|TRBV18
ASSPRTGEALYSGNTIY
>TRBJ1-5|TRBV19
ASSIDSGGGQPQH
>TRBJ2-3|TRBV25-1
ASSEGRETDTQY
>NA|TRBV15
ATSSIGTGNYEQY
>TRBJ1-4|TRBV2
ASTIREKLF
>TRBJ1-1|TRBV6-1
ASILGSTEAF